This T cell receptor beta chain came from a study of cytomegalovirus exposure and HLA in healthy donors. At the level of the study: There were approximately 81 million unique TCRs (from HLA-typed donors) in an early data release. Study-wide findings and caveats: Reportedly, cytomegalovirus status was diagnosed with high sensitivity and specificity. Later analysis showed TCR association rates varying by HLA locus, highest for DRB1 and lowest for HLA-C.

Only one count was recorded for this clone. Its antigen is still unknown. Researchers ran the PCR with 60 Vbeta and 13 Jbeta primers. Only in-frame clones appear in the TCRdb table, and some are missing; sequencing was by immunoSEQ multiplex PCR. The data show hundreds of thousands of clones, more than 75% seen once. Everyone who donated was a healthy bone marrow donor. This clonotype originated in a male donor in good health and CMV-seronegative. Material: PBMCs.

CDR3 protein: CASSPRGKRVLQETQYF. In DNA, the CDR3 is TGTGCCAGCTCACCACGGGGTAAGCGGGTCCTCCAAGAGACCCAGTACTTC. The chain employs TRBV18 and TRBJ2-5, with D possibly being TRBD2 (6 bases). The germline V gene has CDR1 KGHSH and CDR2 LQKENI. This CDR3 comprises 17 residues. Between the trimmed V and J ends, which lost 1 base and 1 base, there was a span of 16 bases.